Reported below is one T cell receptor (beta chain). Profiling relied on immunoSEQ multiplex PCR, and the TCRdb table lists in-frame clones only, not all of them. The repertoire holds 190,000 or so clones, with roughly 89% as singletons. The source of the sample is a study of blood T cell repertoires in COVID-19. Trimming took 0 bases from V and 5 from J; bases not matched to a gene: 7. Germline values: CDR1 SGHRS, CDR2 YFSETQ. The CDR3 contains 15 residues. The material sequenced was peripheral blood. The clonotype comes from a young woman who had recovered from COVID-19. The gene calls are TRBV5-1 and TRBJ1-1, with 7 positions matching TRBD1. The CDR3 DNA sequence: TGCGCCAGCAGCTTGGAAGAGGGGGCGCTGACTGAAGCTTTCTTT. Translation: CASSLEEGALTEAFF.